This T cell receptor beta chain is drawn from a study of T cells after posttransplantation cyclophosphamide. Measured with immunoSEQ multiplex PCR; TCRdb has only the in-frame clones, and not every one. The sample holds more than 40,000 clones, and no clone turns up only once. Trimming took 5 bases from V and 1 from J, leaving 11 bases between them. CDR1 and CDR2 from the germline V gene are SGHAT and FQNNGV. The CDR3 runs to 14 residues. This clone has a count of ten or more. The antigen is not known. General study results and limits: TRB clonality was highly associated with recipient CMV seropositivity and reactivation.

The sample consisted of PBMCs. This TCR was sampled from a man aged 40-49 years in good health, CMV-negative, and a related stem cell transplant donor. The J gene is TRBJ2-5, the V gene TRBV11-2; D call uncertain. The CDR3 protein is CASSPQPGQETQYF. CDR3 DNA sequence: TGTGCCAGCAGCCCGCAACCCGGCCAAGAGACCCAGTACTTC. Looking up the rest from reference TRBV11-2 and TRBJ2-5 gives the full variable domain: EAGVAQSPRYKIIEKRQSVAFWCNPISGHATLYWYQQILGQGPKLLIQFQNNGVVDDSQLPKDRFSAERLKGVDSTLKIQPAKLEDSAVYLCASSPQPGQETQYFGPGTRLLVL.